The clone carrying this T cell receptor (beta chain) was detected once. V lost 0 bases, J lost 6 bases, and 17 bases lay in between. This CDR3 comprises 16 residues. Germline V gives CDR1 SGHDN, CDR2 FVKESK. This sample was included in a study of T-cell reconstitution after alpha-beta-depleted transplantation in children. Unique molecular identifiers were built into the TCRbeta library. TCRdb fed the PCR reads into MiXCR, producing one record per CDR3 protein. The sample consists of around 250,000 distinct CDR3 sequences, roughly 26% of them appearing once. This material consisted of PBMCs, taken before TCRalphabeta/CD19-depleted stem cell transplant. The chain links TRBV14 to TRBJ1-2; D gene unclear. This receptor was obtained from a girl aged 2 to 9 with Fanconi anemia, due to receive a stem cell transplant. As DNA, the CDR3 is TGTGCCAGCAGCCAAGAGTTTACCGCCTACCTAGATGGCTACACCTTC. Residues: CASSQEFTAYLDGYTF. Together with reference TRBV14 and TRBJ1-2, the CDR3 gives the full variable domain: EAGVTQFPSHSVIEKGQTVTLRCDPISGHDNLYWYRRVMGKEIKFLLHFVKESKQDESGMPNNRFLAERTGGTYSTLKVQPAELEDSGVYFCASSQEFTAYLDGYTFGSGTRLTVV.